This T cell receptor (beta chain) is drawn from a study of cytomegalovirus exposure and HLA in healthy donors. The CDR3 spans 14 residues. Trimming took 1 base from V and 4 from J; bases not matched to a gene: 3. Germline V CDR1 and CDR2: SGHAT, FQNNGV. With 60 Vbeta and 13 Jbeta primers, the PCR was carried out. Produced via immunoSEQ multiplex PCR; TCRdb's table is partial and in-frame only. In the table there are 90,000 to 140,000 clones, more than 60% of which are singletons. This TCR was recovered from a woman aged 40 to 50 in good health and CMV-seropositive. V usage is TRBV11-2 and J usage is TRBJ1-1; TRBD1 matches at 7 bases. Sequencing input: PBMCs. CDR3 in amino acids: CASSLVQGTTEAFF. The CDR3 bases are TGTGCCAGCAGCTTAGTACAGGGGACCACTGAAGCTTTCTTT.